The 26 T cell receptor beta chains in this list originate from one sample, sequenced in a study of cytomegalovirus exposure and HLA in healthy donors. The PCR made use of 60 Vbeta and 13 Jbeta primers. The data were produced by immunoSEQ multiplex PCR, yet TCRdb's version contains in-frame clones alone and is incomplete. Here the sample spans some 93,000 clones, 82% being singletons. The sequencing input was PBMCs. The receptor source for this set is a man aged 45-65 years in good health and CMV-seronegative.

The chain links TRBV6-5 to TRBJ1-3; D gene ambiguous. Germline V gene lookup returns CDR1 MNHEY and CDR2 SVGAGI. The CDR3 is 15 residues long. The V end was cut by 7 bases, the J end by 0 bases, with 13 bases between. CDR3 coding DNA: TGTGCCAGCACTCCGGGAAGATCCTCTGGAAACACCATATATTTT. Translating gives CASTPGRSSGNTIYF.

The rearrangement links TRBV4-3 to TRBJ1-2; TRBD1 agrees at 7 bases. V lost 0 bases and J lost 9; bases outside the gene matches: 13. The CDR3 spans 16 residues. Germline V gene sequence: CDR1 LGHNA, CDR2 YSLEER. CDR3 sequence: CASSQDIGARGTSYTF. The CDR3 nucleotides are TGCGCCAGCAGCCAAGATATTGGGGCCAGGGGGACGAGCTACACCTTC.

CDR3 in DNA: TGTGCCAGCAGTGTCGGGTATTCTGAAGCTTTCTTT. Translation gives CASSVGYSEAFF. This chain uses TRBV2 with TRBJ1-1; D unresolved. The CDR3 runs to 12 residues. Trimming shortened V by 4 bases and J by 6 bases, and 9 bases separated the two germline ends. CDR1 SNHLY and CDR2 FYNNEI come from the germline V gene.

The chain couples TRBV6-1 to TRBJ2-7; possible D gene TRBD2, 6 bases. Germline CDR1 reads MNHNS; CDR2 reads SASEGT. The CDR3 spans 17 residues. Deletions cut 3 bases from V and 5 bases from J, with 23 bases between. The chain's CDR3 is CASSDQGGSSWWDEQYF. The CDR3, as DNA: TGTGCCAGCAGTGATCAGGGAGGCTCTTCCTGGTGGGACGAGCAGTACTTC.

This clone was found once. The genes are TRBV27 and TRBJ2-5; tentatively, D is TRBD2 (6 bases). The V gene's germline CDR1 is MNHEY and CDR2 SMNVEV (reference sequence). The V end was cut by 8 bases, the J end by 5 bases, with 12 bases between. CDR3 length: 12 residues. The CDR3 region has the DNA TGTGCCAGCGGGACTGGCCGGGAGACCCAGTACTTC. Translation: CASGTGRETQYF.

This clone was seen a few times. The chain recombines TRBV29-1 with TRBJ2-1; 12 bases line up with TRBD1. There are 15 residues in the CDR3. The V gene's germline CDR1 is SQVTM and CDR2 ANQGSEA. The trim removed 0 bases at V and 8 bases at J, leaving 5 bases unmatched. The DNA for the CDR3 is TGCAGCGTTGAAGATTGGGGGACAGGGGGCCATGAGCAGTTCTTC. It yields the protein CSVEDWGTGGHEQFF.

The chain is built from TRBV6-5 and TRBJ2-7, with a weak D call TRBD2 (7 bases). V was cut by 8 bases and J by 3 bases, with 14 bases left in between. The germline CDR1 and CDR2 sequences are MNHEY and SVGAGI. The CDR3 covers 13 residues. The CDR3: CASRRGRDYEQYF. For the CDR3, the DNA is TGTGCCAGCCGTAGGGGGAGGGACTACGAGCAGTACTTC.

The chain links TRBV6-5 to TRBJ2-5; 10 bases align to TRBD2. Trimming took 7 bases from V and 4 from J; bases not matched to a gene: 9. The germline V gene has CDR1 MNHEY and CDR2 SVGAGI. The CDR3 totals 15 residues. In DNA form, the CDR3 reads TGTGCCAGCACCCCTAGCGGGAGCAGCGGAGAGACCCAGTACTTC. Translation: CASTPSGSSGETQYF.

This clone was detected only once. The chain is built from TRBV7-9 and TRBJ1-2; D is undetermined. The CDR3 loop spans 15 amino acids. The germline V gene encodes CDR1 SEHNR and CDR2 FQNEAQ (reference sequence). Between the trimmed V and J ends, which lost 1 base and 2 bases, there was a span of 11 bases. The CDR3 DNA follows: TGTGCCAGCAGCTTAGAATATGGAGGGAACTATGGCTACACCTTC. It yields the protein CASSLEYGGNYGYTF. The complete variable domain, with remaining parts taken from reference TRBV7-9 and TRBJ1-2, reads DTGVSQNPRHKITKRGQNVTFRCDPISEHNRLYWYRQTLGQGPEFLTYFQNEAQLEKSRLLSDRFSAERPKGSFSTLEIQRTEQGDSAMYLCASSLEYGGNYGYTFGSGTRLTVV.

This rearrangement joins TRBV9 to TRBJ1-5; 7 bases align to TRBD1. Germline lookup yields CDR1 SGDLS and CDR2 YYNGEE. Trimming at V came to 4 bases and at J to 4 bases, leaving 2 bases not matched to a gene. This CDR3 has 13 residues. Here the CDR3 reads CASSNRGNQPQHF. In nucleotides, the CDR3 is TGTGCCAGCAGCAACAGGGGAAATCAGCCCCAGCATTTT.

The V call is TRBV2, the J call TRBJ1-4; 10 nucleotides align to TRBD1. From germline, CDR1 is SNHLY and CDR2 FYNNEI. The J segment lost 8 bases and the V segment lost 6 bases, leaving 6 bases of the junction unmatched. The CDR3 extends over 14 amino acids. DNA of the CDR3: TGTGCCAGCAGGGGGACAGGGGAGGGGGAAAAACTGTTTTTT. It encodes CASRGTGEGEKLFF.

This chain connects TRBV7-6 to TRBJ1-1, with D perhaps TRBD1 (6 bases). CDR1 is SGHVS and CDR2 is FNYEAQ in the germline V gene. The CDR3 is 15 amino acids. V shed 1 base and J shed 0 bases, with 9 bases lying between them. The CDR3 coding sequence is TGTGCCAGCAGCTTAGAAGGGGGAATGAACACTGAAGCTTTCTTT. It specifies CASSLEGGMNTEAFF.

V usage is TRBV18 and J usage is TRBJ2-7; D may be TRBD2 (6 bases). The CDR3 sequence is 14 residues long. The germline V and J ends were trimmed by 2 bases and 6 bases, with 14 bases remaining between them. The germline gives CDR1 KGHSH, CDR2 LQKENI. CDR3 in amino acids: CASSPISGESEQYF. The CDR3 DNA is TGTGCCAGCTCACCAATCTCGGGGGAAAGCGAGCAGTACTTC.

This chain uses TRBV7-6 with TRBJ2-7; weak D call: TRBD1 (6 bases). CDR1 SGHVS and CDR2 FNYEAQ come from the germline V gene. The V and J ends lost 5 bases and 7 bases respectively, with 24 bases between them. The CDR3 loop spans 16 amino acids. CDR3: CASSLEDRGSLWEQYF. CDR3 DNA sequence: TGTGCCAGCAGCCTAGAGGACAGAGGCTCTCTCTGGGAGCAGTACTTC.

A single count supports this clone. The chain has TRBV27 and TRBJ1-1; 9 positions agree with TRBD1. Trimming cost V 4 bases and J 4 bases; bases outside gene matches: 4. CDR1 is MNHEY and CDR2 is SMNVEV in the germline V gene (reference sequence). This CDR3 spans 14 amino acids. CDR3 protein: CASSWRQGGTEAFF. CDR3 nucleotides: TGTGCCAGCAGTTGGAGACAGGGGGGCACTGAAGCTTTCTTT.

CDR3 nucleotides: TGCAGCGCCCTTGGAGGTGGCTACACCTTC. Encoded protein: CSALGGGYTF. The V call is TRBV29-1, the J call TRBJ1-2; D is unclear. From germline, CDR1 is SQVTM and CDR2 ANQGSEA. The length of the CDR3 is 10 residues. The V end lost 7 bases, the J end lost 7 bases, and 10 bases lay between the germline ends.

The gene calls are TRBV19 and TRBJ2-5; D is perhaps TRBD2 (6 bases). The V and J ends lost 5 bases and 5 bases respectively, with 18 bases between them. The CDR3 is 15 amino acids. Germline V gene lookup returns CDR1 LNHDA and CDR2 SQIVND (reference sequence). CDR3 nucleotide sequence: TGTGCCAGTAGTTCTCAAGTGGGGGGAGGCGAGACCCAGTACTTC. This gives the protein CASSSQVGGGETQYF.

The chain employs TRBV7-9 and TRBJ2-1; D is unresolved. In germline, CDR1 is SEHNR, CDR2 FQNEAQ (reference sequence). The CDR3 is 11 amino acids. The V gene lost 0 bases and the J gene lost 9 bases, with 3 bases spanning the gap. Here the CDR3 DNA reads TGTGCCAGCAGCTTAGCGGCTGAGCAGTTCTTC. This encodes CASSLAAEQFF. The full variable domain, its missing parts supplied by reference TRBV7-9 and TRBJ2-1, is DTGVSQNPRHKITKRGQNVTFRCDPISEHNRLYWYRQTLGQGPEFLTYFQNEAQLEKSRLLSDRFSAERPKGSFSTLEIQRTEQGDSAMYLCASSLAAEQFFGPGTRLTVL.

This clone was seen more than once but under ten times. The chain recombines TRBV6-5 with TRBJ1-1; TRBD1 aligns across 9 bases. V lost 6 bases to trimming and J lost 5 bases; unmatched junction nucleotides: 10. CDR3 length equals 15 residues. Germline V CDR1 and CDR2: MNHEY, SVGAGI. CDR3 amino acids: CASRFTGTGKTEAFF. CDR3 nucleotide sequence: TGTGCCAGCAGGTTTACCGGGACAGGGAAAACTGAAGCTTTCTTT.

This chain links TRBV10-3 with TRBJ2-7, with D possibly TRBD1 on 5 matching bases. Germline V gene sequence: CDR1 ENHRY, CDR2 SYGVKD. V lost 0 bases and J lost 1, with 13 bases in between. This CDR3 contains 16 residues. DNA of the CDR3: TGTGCCATCAGTGAGTCGAGGACACCTGTATCCTACGAGCAGTACTTC. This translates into CAISESRTPVSYEQYF.

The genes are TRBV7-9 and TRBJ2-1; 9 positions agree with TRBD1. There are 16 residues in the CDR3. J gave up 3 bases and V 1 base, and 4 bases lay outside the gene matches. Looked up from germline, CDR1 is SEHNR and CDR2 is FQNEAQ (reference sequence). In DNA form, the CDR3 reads TGTGCCAGCAGCTTAGAGGGACAGGGCCTCTACAATGAGCAGTTCTTC. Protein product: CASSLEGQGLYNEQFF.

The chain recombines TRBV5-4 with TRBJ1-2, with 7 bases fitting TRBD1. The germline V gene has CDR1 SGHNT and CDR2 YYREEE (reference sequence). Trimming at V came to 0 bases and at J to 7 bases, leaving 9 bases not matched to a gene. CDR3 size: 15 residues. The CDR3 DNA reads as TGTGCCAGCAGCTTGGATAGGGGGCAGCGGAGTGGCTACACCTTC. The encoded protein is CASSLDRGQRSGYTF.

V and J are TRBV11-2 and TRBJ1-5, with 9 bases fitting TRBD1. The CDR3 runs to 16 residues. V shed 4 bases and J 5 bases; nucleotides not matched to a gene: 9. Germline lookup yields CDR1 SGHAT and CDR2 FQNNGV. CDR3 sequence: CASSSAGTGSDQPQHF. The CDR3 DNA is TGTGCCAGCAGCTCCGCCGGGACAGGGTCGGATCAGCCCCAGCATTTT.

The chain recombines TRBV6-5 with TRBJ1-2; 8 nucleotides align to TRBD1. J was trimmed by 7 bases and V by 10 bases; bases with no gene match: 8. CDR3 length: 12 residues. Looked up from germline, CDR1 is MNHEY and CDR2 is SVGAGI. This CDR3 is CATKKGQGGYTF. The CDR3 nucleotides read TGTGCCACCAAAAAAGGACAGGGTGGCTACACCTTC.

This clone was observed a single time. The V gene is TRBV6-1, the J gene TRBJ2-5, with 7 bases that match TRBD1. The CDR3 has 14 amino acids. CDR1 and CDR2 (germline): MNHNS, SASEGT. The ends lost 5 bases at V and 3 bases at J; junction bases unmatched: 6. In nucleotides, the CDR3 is TGTGCCAGCAGTCACGGACAGGCTAAAGAGACCCAGTACTTC. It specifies CASSHGQAKETQYF.

The CDR3 region has the DNA TGCAGCGTTGATTCAGCCAAACAGGGGTCAAAGGGCTACACCTTC. Its translation: CSVDSAKQGSKGYTF. The chain links TRBV29-1 to TRBJ1-2; the match to TRBD1 covers 7 bases. Trimming at V came to 3 bases and at J to 8 bases, leaving 15 bases not matched to a gene. CDR1 and CDR2 (germline): SQVTM, ANQGSEA. This CDR3 region has 15 residues.